A single T cell receptor (beta chain) is shown here with its context. Its matching antigen is unknown. This table comes from immunoSEQ multiplex PCR, and its TCRdb copy is limited to in-frame clones, with some not included. The data show roughly 80,000 clones, less than 95% seen once. This sample was included in a study of human versus mouse CDR3 diversity and MHC coevolution. At the level of the study: Reported immunoSEQ sensitivity was one in 200,000 T cells, with reduced amplification bias. Regarding the study as a whole: Mice had fewer CDR3 deletions and insertions than humans on average. Clonal inequality was lowest in most of the three human donors.

Naive CD4 T cells, CD45RO-negative and CD62L-positive, were flow-sorted from PBMCs. This clonotype was sampled from a person aged 30-70 years in good health. Sequenced sample: naive CD4+ T cells from blood. The subset is: CD45RO-negative CD62L-positive naive CD4 T cells.

In nucleotides, the CDR3 is TGTGCCAGCAGGACTAGCGGGTCCGCTTTTGAGTACTTC. This sequence encodes CASRTSGSAFEYF. This chain uses TRBV6-5 with TRBJ2-7; 10 positions agree with TRBD2. This CDR3 region has 13 residues. From germline, CDR1 is MNHEY and CDR2 SVGAGI. Germline trimming cut 6 bases from V and 11 bases from J; bases unmatched to any gene: 10.